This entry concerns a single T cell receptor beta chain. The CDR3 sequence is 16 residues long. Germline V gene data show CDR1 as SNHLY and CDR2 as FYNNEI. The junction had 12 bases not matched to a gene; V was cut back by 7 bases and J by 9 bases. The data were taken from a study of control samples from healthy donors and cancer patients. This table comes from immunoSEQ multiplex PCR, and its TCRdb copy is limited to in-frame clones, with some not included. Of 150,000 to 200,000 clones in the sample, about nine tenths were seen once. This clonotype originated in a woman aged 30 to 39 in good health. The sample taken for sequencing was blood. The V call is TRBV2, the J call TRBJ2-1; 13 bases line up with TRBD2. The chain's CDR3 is CASIQTGTSGMGEQFF. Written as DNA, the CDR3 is TGTGCCAGCATCCAAACCGGGACTAGCGGGATGGGTGAGCAGTTCTTC. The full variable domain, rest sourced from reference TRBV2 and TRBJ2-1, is EPEVTQTPSHQVTQMGQEVILRCVPISNHLYFYWYRQILGQKVEFLVSFYNNEISEKSEIFDDQFSVERPDGSNFTLKIRSTKLEDSAMYFCASIQTGTSGMGEQFFGPGTRLTVL.